The rows below give T cell receptor beta chains drawn from one sample of a study of blood T cell repertoires in COVID-19. The data were produced by immunoSEQ multiplex PCR, yet TCRdb's version contains in-frame clones alone and is incomplete. This sample yields hundreds of thousands of clones, of which around 87% are seen a single time; approximately 1.8% belongs to the top ten. Sequenced sample: PBMCs or T cells enriched from blood (not recorded which). The receptors derive from a man in his forties in a cohort exposed to, infected with or recovered from COVID-19 (not recorded which). Both conserved end residues are part of each CDR3. A D gene is named only where the DNA matches it firmly. Not all rows give a size; the values are once, few, many and, for expanded clones, a class.

15,TRBV4-1,TRBJ2-3,few,TRBD2,TGCGCCAGCAGCCATGGACTAGCGGAATCAGATACGCAGTATTTT,CASSHGLAESDTQYF
14,TRBV4-1,TRBJ2-7,.,.,TGCGCCAGCAGCCACCCCGACAGAACCTACGAGCAGTACTTC,CASSHPDRTYEQYF
13,TRBV2,TRBJ1-5,.,.,TGTGCCAGCAGTGGCGGGGGCAATCAGCCCCAGCATTTT,CASSGGGNQPQHF
12,TRBV30,TRBJ1-1,.,.,TGTGCTCTGGGGGCTCGGAACACTGAAGCTTTCTTT,CALGARNTEAFF
14,TRBV7-7,TRBJ2-7,.,TRBD1,TGTGCCAGCAGCTTGGGACAGGCGGGTTACGAGCAGTACTTC,CASSLGQAGYEQYF
12,TRBV6-6,TRBJ1-2,once,.,TGTGCCAGCAGCCTTGGCGGGAATGGCTACACCTTC,CASSLGGNGYTF
14,TRBV11-2,TRBJ1-3,.,TRBD1,TGTGCCAGCAGCCAAGGACAGGGAAGAAACACCATATATTTT,CASSQGQGRNTIYF
13,TRBV5-1,TRBJ2-2,.,.,TGCGCCAGCAGCGGGGAGACCACCGGGGAGCTGTTTTTT,CASSGETTGELFF
13,TRBV24-1,TRBJ2-3,.,TRBD2,TGTGCCACCAGTGCGGGAGGTAGGGATACGCAGTATTTT,CATSAGGRDTQYF
14,TRBV30,TRBJ1-5,few,.,TGTGCCTGGAGTGTGGGGGGTGGCAATCAGCCCCAGCATTTT,CAWSVGGGNQPQHF
14,TRBV7-9,TRBJ2-5,.,.,TGTGCCAGCAGCTTAGTGGGAGTCCAAGAGACCCAGTACTTC,CASSLVGVQETQYF
14,TRBV27,TRBJ2-1,.,TRBD2,TGTGCCAGCAGTTTACTAGCGGGCCAAAATGAGCAGTTCTTC,CASSLLAGQNEQFF
14,TRBV5-1,TRBJ1-1,.,TRBD1,TGCGCCAGCAGCTATGGACAGGCGTACACTGAAGCTTTCTTT,CASSYGQAYTEAFF
17,TRBV5-1,TRBJ2-5,.,TRBD1,TGCGCCAGCAGCTTGTTCGGGACAGGGGGCCCCCAAGAGACCCAGTACTTC,CASSLFGTGGPQETQYF
17,TRBV6-1,TRBJ1-2,many,TRBD1,TGTGCCAGCAGTGAAAATGAACAGGGGGCTGATTGGCATGGCTACACCTTC,CASSENEQGADWHGYTF
13,TRBV2,TRBJ1-4,.,.,TGTGCCAGCAGTGAAAGAGCTAATGAAAAACTGTTTTTT,CASSERANEKLFF
16,TRBV27,TRBJ2-7,.,TRBD1,TGTGCCAGCAGTCCAAAAGACAGGGGTCGGTTGGTCGAGCAGTACTTC,CASSPKDRGRLVEQYF